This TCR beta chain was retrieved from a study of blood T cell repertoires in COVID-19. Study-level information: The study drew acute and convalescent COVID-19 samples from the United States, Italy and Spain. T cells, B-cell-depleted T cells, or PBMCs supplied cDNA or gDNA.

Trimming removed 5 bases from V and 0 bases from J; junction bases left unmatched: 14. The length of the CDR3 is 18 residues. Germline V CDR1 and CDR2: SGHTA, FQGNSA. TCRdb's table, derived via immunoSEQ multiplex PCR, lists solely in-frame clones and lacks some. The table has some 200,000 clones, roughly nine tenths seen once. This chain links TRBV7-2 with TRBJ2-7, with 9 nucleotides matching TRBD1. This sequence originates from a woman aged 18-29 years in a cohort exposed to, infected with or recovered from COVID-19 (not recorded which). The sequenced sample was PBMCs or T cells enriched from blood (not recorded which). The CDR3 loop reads CASSQPREGTGNSYEQYF. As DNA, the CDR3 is TGTGCCAGCAGCCAACCTAGAGAGGGGACAGGGAACTCCTACGAGCAGTACTTC.